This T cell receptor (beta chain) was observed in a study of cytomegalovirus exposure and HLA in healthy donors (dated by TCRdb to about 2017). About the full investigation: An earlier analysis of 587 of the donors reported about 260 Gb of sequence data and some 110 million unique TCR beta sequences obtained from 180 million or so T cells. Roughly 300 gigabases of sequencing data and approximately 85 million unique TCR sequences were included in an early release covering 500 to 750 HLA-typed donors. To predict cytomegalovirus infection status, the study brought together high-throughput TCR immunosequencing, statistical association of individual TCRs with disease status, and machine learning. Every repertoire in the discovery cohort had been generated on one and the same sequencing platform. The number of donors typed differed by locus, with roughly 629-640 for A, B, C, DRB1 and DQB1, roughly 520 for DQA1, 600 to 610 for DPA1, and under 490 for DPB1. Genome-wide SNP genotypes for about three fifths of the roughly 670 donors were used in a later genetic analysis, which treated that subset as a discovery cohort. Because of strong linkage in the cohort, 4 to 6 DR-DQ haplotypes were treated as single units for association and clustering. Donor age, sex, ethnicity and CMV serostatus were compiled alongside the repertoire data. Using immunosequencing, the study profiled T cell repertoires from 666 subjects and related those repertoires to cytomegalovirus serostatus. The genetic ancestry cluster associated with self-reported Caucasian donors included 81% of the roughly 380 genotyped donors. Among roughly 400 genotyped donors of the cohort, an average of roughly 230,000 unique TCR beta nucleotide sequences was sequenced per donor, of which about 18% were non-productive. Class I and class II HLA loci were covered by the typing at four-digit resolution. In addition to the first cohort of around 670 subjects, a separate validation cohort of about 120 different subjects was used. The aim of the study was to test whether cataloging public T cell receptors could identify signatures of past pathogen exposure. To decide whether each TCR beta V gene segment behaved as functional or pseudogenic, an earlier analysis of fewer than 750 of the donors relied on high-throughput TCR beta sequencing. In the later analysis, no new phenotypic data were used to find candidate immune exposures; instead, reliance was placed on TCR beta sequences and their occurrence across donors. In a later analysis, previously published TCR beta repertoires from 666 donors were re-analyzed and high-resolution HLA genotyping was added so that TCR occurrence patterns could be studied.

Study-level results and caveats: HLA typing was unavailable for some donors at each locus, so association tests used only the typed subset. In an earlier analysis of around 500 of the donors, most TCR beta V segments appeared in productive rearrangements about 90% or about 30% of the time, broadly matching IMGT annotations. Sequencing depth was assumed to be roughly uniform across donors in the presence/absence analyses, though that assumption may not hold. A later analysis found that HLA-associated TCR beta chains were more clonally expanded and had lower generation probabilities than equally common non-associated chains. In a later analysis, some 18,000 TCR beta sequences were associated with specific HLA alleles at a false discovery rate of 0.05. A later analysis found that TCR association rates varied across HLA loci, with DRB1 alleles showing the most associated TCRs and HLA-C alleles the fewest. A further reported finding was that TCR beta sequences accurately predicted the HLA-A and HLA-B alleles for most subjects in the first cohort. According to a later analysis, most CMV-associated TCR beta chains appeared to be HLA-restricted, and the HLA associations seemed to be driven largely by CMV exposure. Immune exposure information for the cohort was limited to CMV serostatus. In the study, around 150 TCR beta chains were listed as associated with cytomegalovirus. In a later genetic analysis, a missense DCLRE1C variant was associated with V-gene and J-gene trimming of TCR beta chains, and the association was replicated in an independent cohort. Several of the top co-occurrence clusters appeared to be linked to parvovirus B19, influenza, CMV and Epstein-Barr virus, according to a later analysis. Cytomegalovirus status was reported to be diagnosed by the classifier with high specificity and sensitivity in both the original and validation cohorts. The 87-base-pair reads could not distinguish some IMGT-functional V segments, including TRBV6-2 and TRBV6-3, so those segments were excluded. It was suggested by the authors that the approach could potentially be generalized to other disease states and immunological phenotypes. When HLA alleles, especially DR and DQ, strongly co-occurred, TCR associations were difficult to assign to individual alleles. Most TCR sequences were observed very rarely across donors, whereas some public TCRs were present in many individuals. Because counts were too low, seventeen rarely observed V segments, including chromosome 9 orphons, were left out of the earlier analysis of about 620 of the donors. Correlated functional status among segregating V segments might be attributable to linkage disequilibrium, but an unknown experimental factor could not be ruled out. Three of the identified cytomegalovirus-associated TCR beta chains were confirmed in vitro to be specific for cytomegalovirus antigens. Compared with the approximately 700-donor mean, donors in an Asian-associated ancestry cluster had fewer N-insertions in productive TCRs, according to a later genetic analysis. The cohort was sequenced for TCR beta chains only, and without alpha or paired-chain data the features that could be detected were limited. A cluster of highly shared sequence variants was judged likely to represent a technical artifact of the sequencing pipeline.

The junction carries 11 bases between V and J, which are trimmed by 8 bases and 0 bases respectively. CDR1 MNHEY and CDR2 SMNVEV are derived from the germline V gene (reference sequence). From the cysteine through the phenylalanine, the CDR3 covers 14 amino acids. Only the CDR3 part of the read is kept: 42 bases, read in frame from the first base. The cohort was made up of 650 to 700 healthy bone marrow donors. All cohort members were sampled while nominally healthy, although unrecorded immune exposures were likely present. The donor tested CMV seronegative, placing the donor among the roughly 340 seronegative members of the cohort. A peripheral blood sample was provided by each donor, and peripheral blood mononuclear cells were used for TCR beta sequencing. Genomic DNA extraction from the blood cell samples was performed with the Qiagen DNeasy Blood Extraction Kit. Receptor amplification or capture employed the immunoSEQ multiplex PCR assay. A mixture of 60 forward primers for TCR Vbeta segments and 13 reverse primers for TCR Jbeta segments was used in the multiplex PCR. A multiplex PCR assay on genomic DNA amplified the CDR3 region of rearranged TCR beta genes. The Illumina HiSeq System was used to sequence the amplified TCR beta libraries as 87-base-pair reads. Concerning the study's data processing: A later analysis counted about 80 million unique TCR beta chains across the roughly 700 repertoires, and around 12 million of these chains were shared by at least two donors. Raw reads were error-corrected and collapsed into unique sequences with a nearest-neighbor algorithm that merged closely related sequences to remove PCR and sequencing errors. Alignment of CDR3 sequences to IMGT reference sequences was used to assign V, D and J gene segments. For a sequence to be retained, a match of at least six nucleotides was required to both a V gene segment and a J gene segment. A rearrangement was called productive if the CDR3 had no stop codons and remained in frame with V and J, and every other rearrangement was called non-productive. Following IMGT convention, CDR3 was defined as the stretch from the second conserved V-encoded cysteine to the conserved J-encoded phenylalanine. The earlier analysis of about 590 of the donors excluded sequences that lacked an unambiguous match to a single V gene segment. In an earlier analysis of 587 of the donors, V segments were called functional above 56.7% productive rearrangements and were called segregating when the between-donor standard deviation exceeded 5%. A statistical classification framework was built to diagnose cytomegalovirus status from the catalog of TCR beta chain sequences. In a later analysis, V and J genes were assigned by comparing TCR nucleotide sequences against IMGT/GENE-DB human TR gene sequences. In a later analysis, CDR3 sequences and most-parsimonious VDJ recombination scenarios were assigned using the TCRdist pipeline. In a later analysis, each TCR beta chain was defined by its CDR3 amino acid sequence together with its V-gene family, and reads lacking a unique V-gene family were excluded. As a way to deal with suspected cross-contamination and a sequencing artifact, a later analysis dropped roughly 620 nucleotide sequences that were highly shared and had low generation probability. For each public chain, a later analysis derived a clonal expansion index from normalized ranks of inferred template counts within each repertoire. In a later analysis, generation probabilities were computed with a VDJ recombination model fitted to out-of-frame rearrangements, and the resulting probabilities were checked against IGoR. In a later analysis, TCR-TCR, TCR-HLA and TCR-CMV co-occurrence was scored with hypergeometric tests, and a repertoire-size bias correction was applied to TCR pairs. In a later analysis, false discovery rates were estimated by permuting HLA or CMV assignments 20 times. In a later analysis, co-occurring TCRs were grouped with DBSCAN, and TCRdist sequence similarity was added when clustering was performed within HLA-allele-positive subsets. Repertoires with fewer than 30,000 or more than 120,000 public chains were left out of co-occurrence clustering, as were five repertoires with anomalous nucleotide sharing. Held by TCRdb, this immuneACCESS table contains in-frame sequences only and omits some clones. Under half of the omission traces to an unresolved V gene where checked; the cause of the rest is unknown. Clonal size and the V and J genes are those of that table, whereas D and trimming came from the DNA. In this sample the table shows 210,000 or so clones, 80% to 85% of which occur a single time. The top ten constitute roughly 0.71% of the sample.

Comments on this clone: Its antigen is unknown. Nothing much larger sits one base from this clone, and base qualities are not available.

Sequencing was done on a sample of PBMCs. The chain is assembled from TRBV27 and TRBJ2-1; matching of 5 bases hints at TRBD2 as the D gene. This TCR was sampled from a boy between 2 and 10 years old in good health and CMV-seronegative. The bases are TGTGCCAGCGGAGGCATCAACTCCTACAATGAGCAGTTCTTC. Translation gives CASGGINSYNEQFF.